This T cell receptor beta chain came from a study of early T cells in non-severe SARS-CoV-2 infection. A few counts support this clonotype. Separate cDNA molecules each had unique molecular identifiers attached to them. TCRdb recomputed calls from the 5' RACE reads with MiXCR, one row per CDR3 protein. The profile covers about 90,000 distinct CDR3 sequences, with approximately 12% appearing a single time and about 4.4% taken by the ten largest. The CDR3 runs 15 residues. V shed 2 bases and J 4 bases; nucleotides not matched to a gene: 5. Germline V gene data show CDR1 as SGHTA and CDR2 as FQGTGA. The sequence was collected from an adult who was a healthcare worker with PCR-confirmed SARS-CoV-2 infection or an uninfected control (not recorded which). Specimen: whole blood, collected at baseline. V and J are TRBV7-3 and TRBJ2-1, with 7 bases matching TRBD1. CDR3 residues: CASSLGDRLYNEQFF. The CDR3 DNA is TGTGCCAGCAGCTTAGGGGACAGACTTTACAATGAGCAGTTCTTC.